This T cell receptor (beta chain) originates from a study of blood T cell repertoires in COVID-19. Study as a whole: Nucleic acid was either cDNA or gDNA, and it came from T cells, B-cell-depleted T cells, or PBMCs.

Clones were read by immunoSEQ multiplex PCR, and TCRdb kept only the in-frame ones, dropping some. This sample carries around 300,000 clones, nearly 90% of them seen once, and the ten largest clones take about 1%. Recruits, aged roughly 18 to 95 years, lived in 20 to 30 US areas. V was pared by 3 bases and J by 0 bases, with 6 bases between. Germline assignment: CDR1 MNHEY and CDR2 SMNVEV (reference sequence). The CDR3 has 14 residues. The chain uses TRBV27 and TRBJ1-5, with D possibly being TRBD1 (5 bases). The sequenced sample was PBMCs or T cells enriched from blood (not recorded which). This receptor was taken from a woman in her thirties who had recovered from COVID-19. CDR3: CASSFDSSNQPQHF. The CDR3 DNA reads as TGTGCCAGCAGTTTCGACAGTAGCAATCAGCCCCAGCATTTT.